One and the same sample provided the 27 T cell receptor beta chains below, sequenced in a study of technical replicates of blood from several donors. The data were produced by immunoSEQ multiplex PCR, yet TCRdb's version contains in-frame clones alone and is incomplete. Among some 70,000 clones listed, about 97% were seen once. Specimen: T cells isolated from PBMCs. These receptors originate from a human donor in good health.

This clone showed up just once. The V gene is TRBV6-1, the J gene TRBJ2-7, with 8 bases that match TRBD2. The V and J ends lost 7 bases and 3 bases, in that order; junction bases with no gene match: 5. Germline V gives CDR1 MNHNS, CDR2 SASEGT. The CDR3 spans 13 residues. The CDR3 sequence: CASIALADYEQYF. CDR3 in DNA: TGTGCCAGCATAGCACTAGCGGACTACGAGCAGTACTTC.

The chain joins TRBV30 to TRBJ2-3, with TRBD1 matching over 9 bases. V lost 5 bases to trimming and J lost 3 bases; unmatched junction nucleotides: 9. The CDR3 spans 15 residues. Germline V lookup: CDR1 GTSNPN, CDR2 SVGIG (reference sequence). Here the CDR3 reads CAWDLTGGWTDTQYF. The CDR3 DNA sequence: TGTGCCTGGGATCTCACAGGGGGCTGGACAGATACGCAGTATTTT.

CDR3 nucleotide sequence: TGTGCCAGCAGCCCAAGCGGGAGAGGCTACGAGCAGTACTTC. This encodes CASSPSGRGYEQYF. The chain uses TRBV7-9 and TRBJ2-7, with 8 positions matching TRBD2. The junction had 6 bases not matched to a gene; V was cut back by 5 bases and J by 3 bases. CDR1 is SEHNR, CDR2 FQNEAQ, per germline (reference sequence). CDR3 length: 14 amino acids.

The chain uses TRBV28 and TRBJ2-3; the match to TRBD2 covers 16 bases. This CDR3 has 18 residues. Germline CDR1 is MDHEN and CDR2 is SYDVKM. J gave up 6 bases and V 3 bases, and 9 bases lay outside the gene matches. The CDR3 is CASSFASGLAGGGDTQYF. The CDR3 bases are TGTGCCAGCAGTTTCGCCTCGGGACTAGCGGGAGGGGGGGATACGCAGTATTTT.

This chain links TRBV6-5 with TRBJ2-1, with 13 bases that match TRBD2. CDR3 size: 15 residues. Looked up from germline, CDR1 is MNHEY and CDR2 is SVGAGI. The V and J ends lost 6 bases and 7 bases, in that order; junction bases with no gene match: 6. The CDR3 coding sequence is TGTGCCAGCAGGAAGGGACTAGCGGGATTAAATGAGCAGTTCTTC. Its translation is CASRKGLAGLNEQFF.

The chain combines TRBV10-3 with TRBJ1-1; D gene unclear. The V gene's germline CDR1 is ENHRY and CDR2 SYGVKD. CDR3 size: 14 residues. V was shortened by 7 bases and J by 4 bases, with 16 bases between the two germline ends. The CDR3 region has the DNA TGTGCCATCAATTTAGAGGGAATGGGCACTGAAGCTTTCTTT. Residues: CAINLEGMGTEAFF.

The chain links TRBV6-5 to TRBJ1-2, with 7 bases aligning to TRBD1. CDR1 MNHEY and CDR2 SVGAGI come from the germline V gene. The V segment lost 7 bases and the J segment 6 bases; nucleotides outside the gene matches: 5. The CDR3 is made up of 12 amino acids. CDR3 sequence (DNA): TGTGCCAGCACCCAGACAGGGAATGGCTACACCTTC. Its translation: CASTQTGNGYTF.

This clone was recorded once. The genes are TRBV13 and TRBJ2-1; D may be TRBD1 (6 bases). Germline V gene data show CDR1 as PRHDT and CDR2 as FYEKMQ (reference sequence). Trimming left V 7 bases short and J 1 base short, with 14 bases between. The CDR3 runs to 15 residues. CDR3 residues: CASNTLGGSYNEQFF. CDR3 DNA sequence: TGTGCCAGCAACACCCTAGGGGGTTCCTACAATGAGCAGTTCTTC.

V is TRBV5-1 and J is TRBJ1-2; D might be TRBD1 (6 bases). The CDR3 runs 14 residues. V was trimmed by 4 bases and J by 4 bases, leaving 14 bases between them. Germline V CDR1 and CDR2: SGHRS, YFSETQ. The CDR3 sequence is CASSHNRDLYGYTF. CDR3 nucleotide sequence: TGCGCCAGCAGCCACAACAGGGACCTCTATGGCTACACCTTC.

This chain joins TRBV29-1 and TRBJ2-1, with 11 bases that match TRBD2. Trimming cost V 2 bases and J 9 bases; bases outside gene matches: 9. The CDR3 covers 15 residues. Looked up from germline, CDR1 is SQVTM and CDR2 is ANQGSEA. CDR3 in amino acids: CSVESSTSGSSEQFF. CDR3 bases: TGCAGCGTTGAAAGTTCCACTAGCGGGAGTTCTGAGCAGTTCTTC.

The rearrangement links TRBV7-9 to TRBJ2-5; the match to TRBD2 covers 11 bases. Losses at the gene ends were 3 bases for V and 7 bases for J; bases not matched to a gene: 13. Germline V gene sequence: CDR1 SEHNR, CDR2 FQNEAQ (reference sequence). The CDR3 extends over 17 amino acids. CDR3 protein: CASSFLQTSGTLRTQYF. The CDR3 DNA reads as TGTGCCAGCAGCTTTTTACAGACTAGCGGGACTCTGAGGACCCAGTACTTC. Full variable domain (remainder filled in from reference TRBV7-9 and TRBJ2-5): DTGVSQNPRHKITKRGQNVTFRCDPISEHNRLYWYRQTLGQGPEFLTYFQNEAQLEKSRLLSDRFSAERPKGSFSTLEIQRTEQGDSAMYLCASSFLQTSGTLRTQYFGPGTRLLVL.

The CDR3 loop is CASTKGMRGPDTEAFF. The DNA of the CDR3 is TGTGCCAGTACCAAAGGAATGAGGGGGCCAGACACTGAAGCTTTCTTT. This chain links TRBV19 with TRBJ1-1, with TRBD1 identical over 7 bases. Germline V CDR1 and CDR2: LNHDA, SQIVND (reference sequence). This CDR3 spans 16 amino acids. The J segment lost 3 bases and the V segment lost 7 bases, leaving 14 bases of the junction unmatched.

The rearrangement uses TRBV4-1 and TRBJ2-7, with 13 nucleotides matching TRBD2. CDR1 MGHRA and CDR2 YSYEKL come from the germline V gene. V lost 4 bases, J lost 3 bases, and 6 bases stayed unmatched. The CDR3 totals 16 residues. The CDR3: CASSPGTSGIVYEQYF. The DNA of the CDR3 is TGCGCCAGCAGCCCGGGGACTAGCGGGATAGTCTACGAGCAGTACTTC.

The J gene is TRBJ2-1, the V gene TRBV2, with no clear D. Trimming took 4 bases from V and 5 from J, leaving 9 bases between them. Germline loops: CDR1 SNHLY, CDR2 FYNNEI. The CDR3 extends over 13 amino acids. The CDR3, as DNA: TGTGCCAGCAGTGGGCTCGTTGACAATGAGCAGTTCTTC. Amino acid sequence: CASSGLVDNEQFF. The full variable domain, with the rest looked up from reference TRBV2 and TRBJ2-1, is EPEVTQTPSHQVTQMGQEVILRCVPISNHLYFYWYRQILGQKVEFLVSFYNNEISEKSEIFDDQFSVERPDGSNFTLKIRSTKLEDSAMYFCASSGLVDNEQFFGPGTRLTVL.

The chain combines TRBV7-8 with TRBJ1-2; D ambiguous. The CDR3 consists of 12 residues. The ends were cut back, 5 bases at V and 7 bases at J, with 11 bases in the middle. CDR1 and CDR2 from the germline V gene are SGHVS and FQNEAQ. This CDR3 reads CASSAATGGYTF. CDR3 DNA: TGTGCCAGCAGCGCAGCAACGGGTGGCTACACCTTC.

This rearrangement joins TRBV7-2 to TRBJ2-7, with a weak D call TRBD1 (6 bases). V lost 5 bases to trimming and J lost 0 bases, with 11 bases between them. The CDR3 runs to 14 residues. Per germline, CDR1 SGHTA and CDR2 FQGNSA. CDR3 sequence: CASSPGTLSYEQYF. CDR3 DNA sequence: TGTGCCAGCAGCCCCGGGACACTCTCCTACGAGCAGTACTTC. The variable domain in full, with the rest retrieved from reference TRBV7-2 and TRBJ2-7, is GAGVSQSPSNKVTEKGKDVELRCDPISGHTALYWYRQSLGQGLEFLIYFQGNSAPDKSGLPSDRFSAERTGGSVSTLTIQRTQQEDSAVYLCASSPGTLSYEQYFGPGTRLTVT.

The rearrangement links TRBV4-1 to TRBJ1-1; no reliable D call. The V gene lost 0 bases and the J gene lost 6 bases, with 11 bases spanning the gap. The CDR3 has 14 amino acids. Germline V gene sequence: CDR1 MGHRA, CDR2 YSYEKL. The chain's CDR3 is CASSQDIWGAEAFF. The CDR3 nucleotides read TGCGCCAGCAGCCAAGATATCTGGGGAGCTGAAGCTTTCTTT.

A single count supports this clone. The V call is TRBV28, the J call TRBJ2-3; 9 nucleotides align to TRBD2. The CDR3 runs 15 residues. After removal of 7 bases from V and 6 bases from J, the junction contained 11 bases not matched to a gene. Germline V gives CDR1 MDHEN, CDR2 SYDVKM. The CDR3 bases are TGTGCCAGCACCGTTAGCGGGAGTCTAATGGATACGCAGTATTTT. It codes for CASTVSGSLMDTQYF.

The CDR3 loop is CASSTRDRVNQPQHF. CDR3 sequence (DNA): TGTGCCAGCAGCACGCGGGACAGGGTTAATCAGCCCCAGCATTTT. The V call is TRBV7-8, the J call TRBJ1-5, with TRBD1 matching 9 bases. CDR3 size: 15 residues. Trimming at V came to 5 bases and at J to 4 bases, leaving 6 bases not matched to a gene. Germline CDR1 SGHVS, CDR2 FQNEAQ.

The rearrangement links TRBV6-5 to TRBJ2-1; D gene ambiguous. The germline V and J ends were trimmed by 2 bases and 1 base, with 9 bases remaining between them. The germline V gene encodes CDR1 MNHEY and CDR2 SVGAGI. This CDR3 has 15 amino acids. The CDR3 DNA follows: TGTGCCAGCAGTTACCCCGACTCGTCCTACAATGAGCAGTTCTTC. Translating gives CASSYPDSSYNEQFF.

The V call is TRBV6-5, the J call TRBJ2-3; 7 bases are a match to TRBD2. There are 15 residues in the CDR3. J was trimmed by 1 base and V by 8 bases; bases with no gene match: 9. The germline V gene encodes CDR1 MNHEY and CDR2 SVGAGI. CDR3 loop: CASVVSGKGTDTQYF. The CDR3 nucleotides are TGTGCCAGCGTAGTCAGCGGGAAAGGCACAGATACGCAGTATTTT.

The chain combines TRBV5-1 with TRBJ2-2; TRBD2 matches 7 bases. Germline-derived CDR1 and CDR2 are SGHRS and YFSETQ. J was trimmed by 3 bases and V by 3 bases; bases with no gene match: 5. This CDR3 region has 15 residues. The CDR3 DNA reads TGCGCCAGCAGCTCACGGGAGGTGGACACCGGGGAGCTGTTTTTT. Its translation is CASSSREVDTGELFF.

The chain links TRBV7-9 to TRBJ1-1; maybe TRBD1 (5 bases). The V gene lost 5 bases and the J gene lost 3 bases, with 7 bases spanning the gap. Germline CDR1 and CDR2: SEHNR and FQNEAQ (reference sequence). The CDR3 loop spans 12 amino acids. The CDR3 region is CASSVQDTEAFF. The CDR3 DNA sequence: TGTGCCAGCAGCGTACAGGACACTGAAGCTTTCTTT.

This sequence joins TRBV6-5 and TRBJ1-1, with D possibly TRBD1 on 5 matching bases. CDR1 and CDR2 from the germline V gene are MNHEY and SVGAGI. This CDR3 has 11 residues. Trimming left V 6 bases short and J 12 bases short, with 14 bases between. CDR3 residues: CASSQGGGTFF. CDR3 nucleotide sequence: TGTGCCAGCAGCCAGGGAGGCGGGACTTTCTTT.

In DNA form, the CDR3 reads TGTGCCAGCAGCCCGGTCCTAGTGGATGAGCAGTTCTTC. It is translated as CASSPVLVDEQFF. V usage is TRBV7-2 and J usage is TRBJ2-1; D is unresolved. Trimming shortened V by 5 bases and J by 8 bases, and 13 bases separated the two germline ends. The CDR3 totals 13 residues. Germline CDR1 reads SGHTA; CDR2 reads FQGNSA. Combining the CDR3 with reference TRBV7-2 and TRBJ2-1 gives the whole variable domain GAGVSQSPSNKVTEKGKDVELRCDPISGHTALYWYRQSLGQGLEFLIYFQGNSAPDKSGLPSDRFSAERTGGSVSTLTIQRTQQEDSAVYLCASSPVLVDEQFFGPGTRLTVL.

V and J are TRBV6-5 and TRBJ1-1; no firm D call. Trimming pared 4 bases from V and 1 base from J, leaving 7 bases between. Germline V lookup: CDR1 MNHEY, CDR2 SVGAGI. The CDR3 contains 13 residues. The CDR3: CASSSGENTEAFF. The DNA for the CDR3 is TGTGCCAGCAGTTCGGGAGAGAACACTGAAGCTTTCTTT.

V is TRBV11-2 and J is TRBJ2-3; 9 bases align to TRBD1. Germline V gene sequence: CDR1 SGHAT, CDR2 FQNNGV. This CDR3 has 15 amino acids. Unmatched junction bases numbered 5, after V lost 2 bases and J lost 5 bases. The CDR3: CASSLRDRERDTQYF. CDR3 bases: TGTGCCAGCAGCTTAAGGGACAGGGAAAGAGATACGCAGTATTTT.